These 30 T cell receptor beta chains share one sample of origin, sequenced in a study of breast tumors, draining lymph nodes, adjacent tissues. TCRdb redid the calling of the multiplex PCR reads with MiXCR, one entry per CDR3 protein. The data show under 350,000 distinct CDR3 sequences, 30% to 35% seen once. The lymph nodes were axillary draining lymph nodes from breast cancer patients. Specimen: axillary lymph node tissue. These receptors all stem from a female donor with breast cancer. Some clones in this sample may be carry-over from other donors' samples.

This clonotype was observed many times. V is TRBV7-3 and J is TRBJ2-2; possible D gene TRBD2, 6 bases. CDR3 size: 15 residues. Germline CDR1 is SGHTA and CDR2 is FQGTGA. V dropped 3 bases and J dropped 0 bases, with 8 bases sitting between them. The CDR3: CASSFTGANTGELFF. Here the CDR3 DNA reads TGTGCCAGCAGCTTTACGGGAGCGAACACCGGGGAGCTGTTTTTT.

The chain recombines TRBV7-2 with TRBJ2-6; D tentatively reads TRBD1 or TRBD2 (6 bases each). Germline loops: CDR1 SGHTA, CDR2 FQGNSA. The CDR3 sequence is 17 residues long. V was cut by 2 bases and J by 3 bases, with 14 bases left in between. The CDR3 region has the DNA TGTGCCAGCAGCTTAAGGCCCGGAGGGGGTGGGGCCAACGTCCTGACTTTC. This gives the protein CASSLRPGGGGANVLTF.

This clonotype has at least ten counts. The V and J genes are TRBV12-3 or TRBV12-4 and TRBJ2-7; possibly TRBD2 for D (6 bases). This CDR3 spans 14 amino acids. Deletions cut 1 base from V and 8 bases from J, with 15 bases between. DNA of the CDR3: TGTGCCAGCAGTTTAGGGGACTTTATTACGAAGCAGTACTTC. Its protein product is CASSLGDFITKQYF.

This clonotype was found many times. The chain combines TRBV12-3 or TRBV12-4 with TRBJ1-6; possibly TRBD1 for D (5 bases). V dropped 11 bases and J dropped 10 bases, with 18 bases sitting between them. CDR3 length: 13 amino acids. The DNA of the CDR3 is TGTGCCGCCCAAAGGGGCAGTCAGTCACCCCTCCACTTT. Translating gives CAAQRGSQSPLHF.

This clonotype has ten or more counts. The V and J genes are TRBV15 and TRBJ2-1; 7 bases agree with TRBD2. The CDR3 sequence is 17 residues long. Germline trimming cut 1 base from V and 0 bases from J; bases unmatched to any gene: 6. Germline assignment: CDR1 LNHNV and CDR2 YYDKDF (reference sequence). CDR3 sequence reads: CATSRGVGGSSYNEQFF. As DNA, the CDR3 is TGTGCCACCAGCAGAGGGGTGGGAGGGAGCTCCTACAATGAGCAGTTCTTC.

This clonotype turned up a few times. The V and J genes are TRBV2 and TRBJ1-1; TRBD1 might be the D (5 bases). V lost 3 bases, J lost 1 base, and 6 bases lay in between. The CDR3 loop spans 13 amino acids. Germline V gene data show CDR1 as SNHLY and CDR2 as FYNNEI. The CDR3 sequence: CASSDGGNTEAFF. The CDR3 bases are TGTGCCAGCAGTGACGGGGGGAACACTGAAGCTTTCTTT.

In its sample, this clonotype was seen many times. V and J are TRBV12-3 or TRBV12-4 and TRBJ1-2; 7 bases line up with TRBD1. V lost 6 bases and J lost 5; bases outside the gene matches: 6. The CDR3 runs to 13 residues. CDR3 loop: CASRTGTEYGYTF. DNA for the CDR3: TGTGCCAGCAGGACCGGGACAGAGTATGGCTACACCTTC.

Points on this clonotype: This could be a read error, since a much larger clone is one nucleotide away. The chain has TRBV20-1 and TRBJ2-5; TRBD2 matches 7 bases. Per germline, CDR1 DFQATT and CDR2 SNEGSKA (reference sequence). This CDR3 region has 13 residues. The CDR3 sequence: CTLSGREGETQYF. CDR3 DNA sequence: TGCACTTTAAGTGGGAGGGAGGGAGAGACCCAGTACTTC.

Of note for this clonotype: Just one base apart from a much larger clone, this may be a read error. CDR3 protein: CSAREGGSGPTDTQYF. DNA of the CDR3: TGCAGTGCTAGAGAGGGAGGGAGCGGACCCACAGATACGCAGTATTTT. The chain is built from TRBV20-1 and TRBJ2-3, with 7 bases matching TRBD2. Germline trimming cut 0 bases from V and 2 bases from J; bases unmatched to any gene: 8. The CDR3 contains 16 residues. Germline loops: CDR1 DFQATT, CDR2 SNEGSKA (reference sequence).

In this sample, this clonotype turned up many times. V gene TRBV11-3 combines with J gene TRBJ2-3; 7 bases fit TRBD2. V lost 2 bases, J lost 3 bases, and 8 bases stayed unmatched. Germline lookup yields CDR1 SGHNT and CDR2 YENEEA. The CDR3 length is 16 residues. The CDR3 DNA reads TGTGCCAGCAGCTTAAGACTAGCCCAGTGGACAGATACGCAGTATTTT. This sequence encodes CASSLRLAQWTDTQYF.

Note on this clonotype: This may be a read error, as it is one base from a much larger clone. The V call is TRBV14, the J call TRBJ2-3; no clear D gene. The germline V gene has CDR1 SGHDN and CDR2 FVKESK. This CDR3 is 16 amino acids long. The CDR3 DNA is TGTGTCAGCAGCCAACTGCGACCTGCTAGCACAGATACGCAGTATTTT. Translated, it gives CVSSQLRPASTDTQYF.

Details on this clonotype: No DNA is shown, since the ends of the CDR3 on it are uncertain; the CDR3 is the one TCRdb lists. The V gene is TRBV7-3, the J gene TRBJ2-1; TRBD2, as called in the table, went unchecked against the DNA. CDR1 and CDR2 from the germline V gene are SGHTA and FQGTGA. The CDR3 is 15 residues long, ends included. The CDR3: CASSCSARTFNEQFF.

For this clonotype: A much larger clone differs from this one at a single base, so this may be a read error. The chain joins TRBV12-3 or TRBV12-4 to TRBJ2-1; TRBD1 might be the D (5 bases). The V end was cut by 6 bases, the J end by 4 bases, with 16 bases between. This CDR3 has 15 amino acids. CDR3 in amino acids: CASRGTGGEYNEQFF. For the CDR3, the DNA is TGTGCCAGCAGAGGAACAGGTGGGGAATACAATGAGCAGTTCTTC.

This clonotype was seen ten or more times. The chain uses TRBV24-1 and TRBJ2-5; D not certain. Germline CDR1 is KGHDR and CDR2 is SFDVKD. The CDR3 is 13 residues long. V dropped 4 bases and J dropped 2 bases, with 7 bases sitting between them. Written as DNA, the CDR3 is TGTGCCACCAGTGACCGAGTACAAGAGACCCAGTACTTC. Its protein is CATSDRVQETQYF.

This clonotype was counted many times. This chain joins TRBV5-6 and TRBJ1-3, with TRBD1 matching 11 bases. Germline V lookup: CDR1 SGHDT, CDR2 YYEEEE. This CDR3 has 17 residues. V shed 0 bases, J shed 4 bases, and the junction held 6 bases outside the gene matches. The CDR3 DNA is TGTGCCAGCAGCTTGGGACTGGGACAGGGGGTCGGAAACACCATATATTTT. It encodes CASSLGLGQGVGNTIYF.

This clonotype was seen ten or more times. This chain connects TRBV15 to TRBJ2-4, with D maybe TRBD1 (6 bases). Germline CDR1 is LNHNV and CDR2 is YYDKDF (reference sequence). Trimming removed 4 bases at V and 1 base at J, with 11 bases between. This CDR3 spans 15 amino acids. CDR3 in DNA: TGTGCCACCAGCAATCCGAGGGGGGCCAAAAACATTCAGTACTTC. Protein sequence: CATSNPRGAKNIQYF.

This sequence joins TRBV5-1 and TRBJ1-5; D is ambiguous. The CDR3 totals 15 residues. Germline lookup yields CDR1 SGHRS and CDR2 YFSETQ. CDR3 sequence reads: CHTHDALCSNQPQHF. CDR3 DNA: TGCCACACTCATGATGCACTGTGTAGCAATCAGCCCCAGCATTTT.

Concerning this clonotype: A much larger clone differs from this one at a single base, so this may be a read error. The rearrangement uses TRBV4-1 and TRBJ2-7, with D perhaps TRBD1 (6 bases). Germline CDR1 MGHRA, CDR2 YSYEKL. Deletions cut 2 bases from V and 2 bases from J, with 13 bases between. This CDR3 region has 15 residues. The DNA for the CDR3 is TGCGCCAGCAGCCAAACAGGGATTCCCGCCTACGAGCAGTACTTC. As protein: CASSQTGIPAYEQYF.

This clonotype occurred many times. V is TRBV11-2 and J is TRBJ2-5, with D unclear. The germline V and J ends were trimmed by 4 bases and 2 bases, with 8 bases remaining between them. Germline CDR1 reads SGHAT; CDR2 reads FQNNGV. This CDR3 is built from 13 residues. The CDR3 here is CASSSRRQETQYF. CDR3 DNA: TGTGCCAGCAGCTCAAGAAGGCAAGAGACCCAGTACTTC. The variable domain in full, with the rest retrieved from reference TRBV11-2 and TRBJ2-5, is EAGVAQSPRYKIIEKRQSVAFWCNPISGHATLYWYQQILGQGPKLLIQFQNNGVVDDSQLPKDRFSAERLKGVDSTLKIQPAKLEDSAVYLCASSSRRQETQYFGPGTRLLVL.

This clonotype was recorded a few times. The rearrangement joins TRBV7-3 to TRBJ2-1; D possibly matches TRBD1 or TRBD2 (5 bases each). The CDR3 has 15 residues. Deletions cut 8 bases from V and 3 bases from J, with 17 bases between. Germline CDR1 SGHTA, CDR2 FQGTGA. CDR3 coding DNA: TGTGCCAGCTCACCGTCCGGGGCCGACTACAATGAGCAGTTCTTC. Translated: CASSPSGADYNEQFF. The full variable domain, its missing parts supplied by reference TRBV7-3 and TRBJ2-1, is GAGVSQTPSNKVTEKGKYVELRCDPISGHTALYWYRQSLGQGPEFLIYFQGTGAADDSGLPNDRFFAVRPEGSVSTLKIQRTERGDSAVYLCASSPSGADYNEQFFGPGTRLTVL.

This chain links TRBV2 with TRBJ2-1; weak D call: TRBD2 (5 bases). Per germline, CDR1 SNHLY and CDR2 FYNNEI. The CDR3 covers 14 residues. With 3 bases removed from V and 10 bases from J, the gap between germline ends came to 16 bases. CDR3 nucleotides: TGTGCCAGCAGTGATCCCTTTAGCAGGAGGGAGCAGTTCTTC. Encoded protein: CASSDPFSRREQFF.

The chain joins TRBV11-3 to TRBJ2-2; either TRBD1 or TRBD2 may supply D (5 bases each). Trimming removed 5 bases at V and 6 bases at J, with 16 bases between. Per the germline V gene, CDR1 is SGHNT and CDR2 is YENEEA. This CDR3 region has 15 residues. For the CDR3, the DNA is TGTGCCAGCAGCCCGAGGGACGGGACCCCCGGGGAGCTGTTTTTT. Translation gives CASSPRDGTPGELFF.

Worth noting for this clonotype: This may arise from a read error, as a much more abundant clone is one base away. The genes are TRBV4-2 and TRBJ2-1, with 8 nucleotides matching TRBD1. The CDR3 covers 16 residues. Germline assignment: CDR1 LGHNA and CDR2 YNFKEQ. V lost 1 base, J lost 6 bases, and 8 bases stayed unmatched. In nucleotides, the CDR3 is TGTGCCAGCAGCCAAGGGGATCTCGACAGGGGCAATGAGCAGTTCTTC. This gives the protein CASSQGDLDRGNEQFF.

This clonotype appeared many times. V gene TRBV20-1 combines with J gene TRBJ1-4, with D maybe TRBD1 (6 bases). V lost 4 bases and J lost 8, with 14 bases in between. This CDR3 has 13 amino acids. CDR1 and CDR2 from the germline V gene are DFQATT and SNEGSKA (reference sequence). The CDR3 sequence: CSANRGGDEKLFF. In nucleotides, the CDR3 is TGCAGTGCTAACCGAGGGGGTGACGAAAAACTGTTTTTT.

This clonotype was detected many times. The chain joins TRBV9 to TRBJ2-5; D is ambiguous. The CDR3 spans 14 residues. V was clipped by 3 bases and J by 5 bases, with 14 bases between them. The germline V gene encodes CDR1 SGDLS and CDR2 YYNGEE. For the CDR3, the DNA is TGTGCCAGCAGCGCATCCCCCGTTGTGGAGACCCAGTACTTC. This codes for CASSASPVVETQYF.

This clonotype was found many times. The chain links TRBV19 to TRBJ1-5; 7 positions match TRBD1. The CDR3 length is 12 residues. In germline, CDR1 is LNHDA, CDR2 SQIVND (reference sequence). V shed 8 bases and J 7 bases; nucleotides not matched to a gene: 5. For the CDR3, the DNA is TGTGCCAGTGACAGGGCCGGGCAGCCCCAGCATTTT. The encoded protein is CASDRAGQPQHF.

This chain uses TRBV28 with TRBJ2-3, with D unresolved. The CDR3 loop spans 14 amino acids. The germline V gene encodes CDR1 MDHEN and CDR2 SYDVKM. Between the trimmed V and J ends, which lost 3 bases and 2 bases, there was a span of 9 bases. The CDR3 DNA sequence: TGTGCCAGCAGTTTCGTTGCCAACACAGATACGCAGTATTTT. Residues: CASSFVANTDTQYF.

In its sample, this clonotype was seen many times. This sequence joins TRBV11-1 and TRBJ2-5, with 8 bases aligning to TRBD1. The germline V gene has CDR1 SGHAT and CDR2 FQDESV (reference sequence). V was pared by 5 bases and J by 5 bases, with 13 bases of the junction left unmatched. The CDR3 covers 16 residues. The DNA of the CDR3 is TGTGCCAGCAGCCTACCCCGGACAGGGAGCAGGGAGACCCAGTACTTC. This sequence encodes CASSLPRTGSRETQYF.

This clonotype was observed many times. The CDR3 sequence: CASSLRRLAGDLNTYTDTQYF. CDR3 nucleotide sequence: TGTGCCAGCAGCTTAAGGCGTTTAGCGGGAGATCTCAACACCTACACAGATACGCAGTATTTT. V usage is TRBV11-2 and J usage is TRBJ2-3; 9 bases are shared with TRBD2. Germline-derived CDR1 and CDR2 are SGHAT and FQNNGV. The CDR3 length is 21 residues. V dropped 2 bases and J dropped 2; count of bases not matched to a gene: 20.

The chain carries TRBV6-4 and TRBJ2-7; D assignment may be TRBD1 or TRBD2 (5 bases each). Germline CDR1 reads MRHNA; CDR2 reads SNTAGT. Trimming shortened V by 6 bases and J by 2 bases, and 11 bases separated the two germline ends. The CDR3 is 13 amino acids. The CDR3 sequence is CASRGGQAYEQYF. DNA for the CDR3: TGTGCCAGCAGAGGAGGACAAGCCTACGAGCAGTACTTC.